Detailed here is one T cell receptor beta chain. Its antigen remains unknown. V was clipped by 2 bases and J by 8 bases, with 16 bases between them. The CDR3 length is 14 residues. Germline CDR1 SEHNR, CDR2 FQNEAQ (reference sequence). The method was immunoSEQ multiplex PCR; TCRdb's version includes in-frame clones alone and lacks a portion of them. The top ten hold around 0.5% of the sample, which has approximately 100,000 clones, 90% seen once. These data originate in a study of OX40 agonist ivuxolimab in advanced cancers. Study results and caveats: CD8+ T cells averaged more expanded clones than CD4+.

Sequencing used CD4+ or CD8+ T cells sorted from blood, obtained in a trial of the OX40 agonist ivuxolimab. This clonotype was sampled from an adult with an advanced solid tumor such as melanoma, head and neck, liver or kidney cancer. The chain uses TRBV7-9 and TRBJ2-7, with D tentatively TRBD2 (6 bases). The CDR3 nucleotides read TGTGCCAGCAGCTTAAGTGGAGGGAAGCCTCAGCAGTACTTC. Translation: CASSLSGGKPQQYF.